This T cell receptor beta chain appears in the sequencing data of a study of Ad26.COV2.S vaccination and SARS-CoV-2 variants. Study at large: Once or twice, 56 days apart, Ad26.COV2.S was delivered intramuscularly.

Clones were sequenced by immunoSEQ multiplex PCR, and TCRdb holds only the in-frame ones, with some missing. The table has 330,000 or so clones, 85% to 90% seen once. Treatment specified: some 20 received Ad26.COV2.S at low or high dose, single or two shots; about 5 received placebo; per-sample allocation not given. It was on day 63 after the first vaccine or placebo injection that samples were taken. The sample in question was peripheral blood, obtained in a trial of Ad26.COV2.S vaccine versus placebo. The clonotype comes from a person aged 18-65 years who received the Ad26.COV2.S COVID-19 vaccine or a placebo.

The CDR3 bases are TGTGCCAGCAGTGAATACGGCGGGGTTTTGGGCGAGCAGTACTTC. Protein: CASSEYGGVLGEQYF. The chain carries TRBV6-1 and TRBJ2-7; maybe TRBD2 (6 bases). Germline lookup yields CDR1 MNHNS and CDR2 SASEGT. The germline V and J ends were trimmed by 2 bases and 6 bases, with 17 bases remaining between them. This CDR3 spans 15 amino acids.